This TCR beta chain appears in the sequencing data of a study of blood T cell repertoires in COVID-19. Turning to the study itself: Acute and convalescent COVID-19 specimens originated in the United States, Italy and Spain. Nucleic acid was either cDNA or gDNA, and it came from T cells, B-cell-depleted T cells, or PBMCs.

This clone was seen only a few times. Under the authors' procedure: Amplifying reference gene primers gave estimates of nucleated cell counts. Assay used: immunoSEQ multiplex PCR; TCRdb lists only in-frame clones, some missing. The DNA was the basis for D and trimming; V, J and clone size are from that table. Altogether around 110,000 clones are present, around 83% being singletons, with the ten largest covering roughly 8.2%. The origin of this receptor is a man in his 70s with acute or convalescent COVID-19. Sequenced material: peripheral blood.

CDR3 DNA sequence: TGTGCCAGCATGATAGGACAGGGGACTGAAGCTTTCTTT. It yields the protein CASMIGQGTEAFF. This chain joins TRBV2 and TRBJ1-1; TRBD1 aligns across 9 bases. The CDR3 length is 13 residues. With V trimmed by 7 bases and J by 5 bases, 5 bases remained unmatched. Germline-derived CDR1 and CDR2 are SNHLY and FYNNEI.